The 4 T cell receptor beta chains below come from one sample, sequenced in a study of blood T cell repertoires in COVID-19 (dated by TCRdb to the early 2020s). The library was prepared using the immunoSEQ multiplex PCR assay. This immuneACCESS table, as held by TCRdb, lists in-frame sequences with V and J called but not all clones. Of the missing ones, under half trace to an unresolved V gene in checked studies; the others have no known cause. Present in this sample are some 210,000 clones, about nine tenths of which were seen just once. Together, the top ten hold under 7.5% of the sample. Sequencing was carried out using peripheral blood. These receptors all come from a man between 60 and 70 years old who had recovered from COVID-19.

The chain is built from TRBV2 and TRBJ2-7, with TRBD2 matching over 8 bases. The CDR3 contains 15 residues. CDR1 and CDR2 from the germline V gene are SNHLY and FYNNEI. J was trimmed by 4 bases and V by 2 bases; bases with no gene match: 7. The CDR3 here is CASSEKGLGAYEQYF. DNA of the CDR3: TGTGCCAGCAGTGAAAAGGGACTAGGGGCGTACGAGCAGTACTTC. Full variable domain (missing parts from reference TRBV2 and TRBJ2-7): EPEVTQTPSHQVTQMGQEVILRCVPISNHLYFYWYRQILGQKVEFLVSFYNNEISEKSEIFDDQFSVERPDGSNFTLKIRSTKLEDSAMYFCASSEKGLGAYEQYFGPGTRLTVT.

The V call is TRBV9, the J call TRBJ2-3; 8 bases fit TRBD2. J gave up 6 bases and V 4 bases, and 10 bases lay outside the gene matches. This CDR3 is 15 amino acids long. CDR1 is SGDLS and CDR2 is YYNGEE in the germline V gene. The CDR3 reads CASSLTSAWVDTQYF. The CDR3 DNA reads TGTGCCAGCAGCCTGACTAGCGCTTGGGTTGATACGCAGTATTTT.

The V gene is TRBV19, the J gene TRBJ2-4; D is perhaps TRBD2 (7 bases). The CDR3 runs 16 residues. V lost 4 bases and J 7 bases, leaving 20 bases between the germline ends. Germline V gene data show CDR1 as LNHDA and CDR2 as SQIVND (reference sequence). CDR3 sequence reads: CASSKRGGGSTNIQYF. For the CDR3, the DNA is TGTGCCAGTAGTAAAAGGGGGGGCGGCTCTACCAACATTCAGTACTTC.

This chain uses TRBV15 with TRBJ2-7; tentative D call: TRBD1 (5 bases). The CDR3 totals 12 residues. The ends were cut back, 5 bases at V and 0 bases at J, with 5 bases in the middle. Germline CDR1 is LNHNV and CDR2 is YYDKDF (reference sequence). The CDR3 region has the DNA TGTGCCACCAGCGGGGCCTCCTACGAGCAGTACTTC. It codes for CATSGASYEQYF.